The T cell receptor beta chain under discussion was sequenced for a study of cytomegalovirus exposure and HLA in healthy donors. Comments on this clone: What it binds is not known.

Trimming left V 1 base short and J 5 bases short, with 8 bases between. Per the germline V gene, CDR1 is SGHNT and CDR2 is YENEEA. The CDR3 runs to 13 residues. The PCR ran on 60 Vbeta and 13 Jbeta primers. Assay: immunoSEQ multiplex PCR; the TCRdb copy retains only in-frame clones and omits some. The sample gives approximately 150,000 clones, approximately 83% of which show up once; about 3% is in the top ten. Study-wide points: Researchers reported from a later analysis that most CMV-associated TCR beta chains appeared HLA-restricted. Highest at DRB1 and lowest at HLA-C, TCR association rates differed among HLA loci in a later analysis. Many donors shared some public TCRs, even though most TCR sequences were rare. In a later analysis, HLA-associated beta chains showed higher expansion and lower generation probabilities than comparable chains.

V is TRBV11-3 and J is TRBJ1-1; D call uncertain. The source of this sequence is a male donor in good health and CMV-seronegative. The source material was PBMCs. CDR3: CASSLGGQTEAFF. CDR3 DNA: TGTGCCAGCAGCTTAGGTGGGCAGACTGAAGCTTTCTTT.